What follows describes a single T cell receptor beta chain. The data originate from a study of blood T cell repertoires in COVID-19. The CDR3 runs 14 residues. Trimming took 3 bases from V and 5 from J; bases not matched to a gene: 5. Per the germline V gene, CDR1 is SGHVS and CDR2 is FQNEAQ. Per the study methods: The authors estimated nucleated cell counts from reference gene primer amplification. Only in-frame clones appear in the TCRdb table, and some are missing; sequencing was by immunoSEQ multiplex PCR. That table furnishes V, J and clone size, whereas the DNA furnished D and trimming. The sample lists about 59,000 clones, around 81% seen once, with about 3.5% in the top ten.

The V call is TRBV7-8, the J call TRBJ2-5; TRBD1 matches 8 bases. Sequenced sample: peripheral blood. This TCR derives from a woman older than 75 with acute or convalescent COVID-19. CDR3 sequence reads: CASSLTGAEETQYF. CDR3 sequence (DNA): TGTGCCAGCAGCTTGACAGGGGCGGAGGAGACCCAGTACTTC.